This paragraph covers one T cell receptor beta chain sequence. Some clones are missing from TCRdb's copy, which holds only in-frame ones; the method was immunoSEQ multiplex PCR. The sample shows about 180,000 clones, 70% to 85% of them seen only once. The data originate from a study of blood T cell repertoires in COVID-19. The sample taken for sequencing was peripheral blood. The sequence derives from a woman older than 75 with acute or convalescent COVID-19.

The CDR3 is CASSTRQGATYNEQFF. CDR3 in DNA: TGTGCCAGTAGTACCCGACAGGGGGCCACCTACAATGAGCAGTTCTTC. The chain recombines TRBV19 with TRBJ2-1, with 10 bases that match TRBD1. V was pared by 4 bases and J by 2 bases, with 5 bases of the junction left unmatched. CDR3 size: 16 residues. Germline lookup yields CDR1 LNHDA and CDR2 SQIVND (reference sequence).